A single sample is the source of the 8 T cell receptor beta chains below, sequenced in a study of cytomegalovirus exposure and HLA in healthy donors. The PCR was carried out with 60 Vbeta primers and 13 Jbeta primers. Clones were read by immunoSEQ multiplex PCR, and TCRdb kept only the in-frame ones, dropping some. The table shows some 150,000 clones, with 60% to 85% occurring only once. Input material: PBMCs. Receptors originate from a female donor in good health and CMV-seronegative.

J is TRBJ2-2 and V is TRBV4-1; D gene unclear. V was shortened by 2 bases and J by 5 bases, with 6 bases between the two germline ends. The length of the CDR3 is 13 residues. The V gene's germline CDR1 is MGHRA and CDR2 YSYEKL. CDR3 in amino acids: CASSQLTTGELFF. CDR3 DNA sequence: TGCGCCAGCAGCCAACTGACTACCGGGGAGCTGTTTTTT.

The V and J genes are TRBV20-1 and TRBJ1-2; no clear D. The CDR3 extends over 11 amino acids. Germline CDR1 is DFQATT and CDR2 is SNEGSKA (reference sequence). Trimming left V 6 bases short and J 0 bases short, with 5 bases between. This CDR3 is CSASANYGYTF. For the CDR3, the DNA is TGCAGTGCATCTGCTAACTATGGCTACACCTTC.

The rearrangement links TRBV28 to TRBJ1-1, with TRBD1 matching over 9 bases. This CDR3 spans 14 amino acids. Trimming cost V 8 bases and J 7 bases; bases outside gene matches: 11. CDR1 and CDR2 from the germline V gene are MDHEN and SYDVKM. CDR3 in DNA: TGTGCCAGCGGACGACAGGGGGGAACAAATGAAGCTTTCTTT. As protein: CASGRQGGTNEAFF.

This chain links TRBV13 with TRBJ1-6; TRBD1 might be the D (5 bases). The CDR3 contains 15 residues. The germline V and J ends were trimmed by 5 bases and 1 base, with 9 bases remaining between them. Germline V gives CDR1 PRHDT, CDR2 FYEKMQ (reference sequence). The CDR3 sequence: CASSIQGSYNSPLHF. CDR3 DNA sequence: TGTGCCAGCAGCATTCAGGGATCCTATAATTCACCCCTCCACTTT.

The chain links TRBV4-1 to TRBJ2-7; 8 nucleotides align to TRBD1. Losses at the gene ends were 0 bases for V and 1 base for J; bases not matched to a gene: 5. Germline lookup yields CDR1 MGHRA and CDR2 YSYEKL. There are 16 residues in the CDR3. For the CDR3, the DNA is TGCGCCAGCAGCCAAGATACCCAGGGGGCATCCTACGAGCAGTACTTC. It specifies CASSQDTQGASYEQYF.

The rearrangement uses TRBV10-2 and TRBJ2-7; D might be TRBD1 (6 bases). Trimming took 7 bases from V and 2 from J, leaving 18 bases between them. The germline V gene has CDR1 WSHSY and CDR2 SAAADI. The CDR3 has 15 residues. The CDR3 DNA follows: TGCGCCAGCACCCCAATAAGACAGGACGCCTACGAGCAGTACTTC. Its translation: CASTPIRQDAYEQYF.

This chain uses TRBV19 with TRBJ1-1; 7 bases fit TRBD1. Germline trimming cut 10 bases from V and 1 base from J; bases unmatched to any gene: 6. The germline V gene encodes CDR1 LNHDA and CDR2 SQIVND (reference sequence). The length of the CDR3 is 13 residues. The CDR3 is CATKGQWNTEAFF. CDR3 DNA: TGTGCCACTAAGGGACAGTGGAACACTGAAGCTTTCTTT.

This clone was counted between two and nine times. The J gene is TRBJ2-5, the V gene TRBV29-1; a possible D gene is TRBD2 (5 bases). Trimming shortened V by 4 bases and J by 0 bases, and 27 bases separated the two germline ends. The CDR3 covers 19 residues. In germline, CDR1 is SQVTM, CDR2 ANQGSEA. The CDR3 DNA reads TGCAGCGTTGGCAGCCCCGGGAAAGTTTCGGTCCCGTACCAAGAGACCCAGTACTTC. Its protein product is CSVGSPGKVSVPYQETQYF.